The 32 T cell receptor beta chains reported below all come from one sample, sequenced in a study of shared clonotypes between healthy human individuals. The table came from immunoSEQ multiplex PCR; TCRdb's copy has only in-frame clones and leaves some out. The repertoire holds about 2 million clones, with about 94% as singletons. Positive CCR7 selection of CD45RO-negative cells yielded the naive CD8 cells, and terminally differentiated effector memory CD45RA+ cells were excluded. Sequencing input: naive CD8+ T cells sorted from blood. These receptors were obtained from a man aged 18 to 29 in good health.

This chain uses TRBV15 with TRBJ2-5, with TRBD1 as a possible D gene (6 bases). The CDR3 totals 15 residues. CDR1 and CDR2 from the germline V gene are LNHNV and YYDKDF (reference sequence). The V end was cut by 0 bases, the J end by 4 bases, with 12 bases between. The CDR3 nucleotides read TGTGCCACCAGCAGAGATCAGGGGAGCGGAGAGACCCAGTACTTC. Amino acid sequence: CATSRDQGSGETQYF.

This chain uses TRBV7-6 with TRBJ2-1; D might be TRBD2 (5 bases). The V end was cut by 3 bases, the J end by 1 base, with 10 bases between. CDR1 is SGHVS, CDR2 FNYEAQ, per germline. The CDR3 is 15 amino acids. The CDR3, as DNA: TGTGCCAGCAGCTTCGCCCGGGGTTCCTACAATGAGCAGTTCTTC. It codes for CASSFARGSYNEQFF.

The chain joins TRBV4-3 to TRBJ1-1; D not resolved. Germline-derived CDR1 and CDR2 are LGHNA and YSLEER. The CDR3 is 13 residues long. Trimming shortened V by 0 bases and J by 6 bases, and 8 bases separated the two germline ends. The CDR3 coding sequence is TGCGCCAGCAGCCAAGATTGGGGTGCTGAAGCTTTCTTT. This translates into CASSQDWGAEAFF.

The chain employs TRBV9 and TRBJ2-1, with TRBD2 matching 8 bases. This CDR3 is 15 amino acids long. Germline trimming cut 0 bases from V and 6 bases from J; bases unmatched to any gene: 5. Germline CDR1 reads SGDLS; CDR2 reads YYNGEE. The DNA for the CDR3 is TGTGCCAGCAGCGTAGCGGGGGGGGTAATCAATGAGCAGTTCTTC. Translated: CASSVAGGVINEQFF.

The rearrangement joins TRBV7-2 to TRBJ2-7; no definite D call. Trimming cost V 2 bases and J 0 bases, with 11 bases left between them. Germline values: CDR1 SGHTA, CDR2 FQGNSA. This CDR3 is built from 15 residues. CDR3: CASSLFLGSSYEQYF. CDR3 DNA sequence: TGTGCCAGCAGCTTATTTTTGGGAAGCTCCTACGAGCAGTACTTC.

This clone has only one observation. The V call is TRBV28, the J call TRBJ2-3; 9 bases map to TRBD2. The CDR3 spans 15 residues. Germline V gene sequence: CDR1 MDHEN, CDR2 SYDVKM. J was trimmed by 2 bases and V by 8 bases; bases with no gene match: 8. The CDR3 loop reads CASLHSGGFTDTQYF. The CDR3 DNA sequence: TGTGCCAGCCTACATAGCGGGGGATTCACAGATACGCAGTATTTT.

V is TRBV28 and J is TRBJ1-6; no clear D gene. The CDR3 is made up of 14 amino acids. Germline-derived CDR1 and CDR2 are MDHEN and SYDVKM. V gave up 1 base and J gave up 8 bases, with 9 bases separating them. DNA for the CDR3: TGTGCCAGCAGTTTATTTAATTCAGATTCACCCCTCCACTTT. Translated: CASSLFNSDSPLHF.

About this clone: Additional DNA sequences in this sample encode the identical CDR3. This rearrangement joins TRBV7-9 to TRBJ1-5; maybe TRBD1 (6 bases). The germline V gene encodes CDR1 SEHNR and CDR2 FQNEAQ (reference sequence). CDR3 length: 14 residues. V was cut by 1 base and J by 7 bases, with 11 bases left in between. CDR3 region: CASSLGAGDQPQHF. DNA of the CDR3: TGTGCCAGCAGCTTAGGGGCAGGGGACCAGCCCCAGCATTTT.

CDR3 bases: TGTGCCAGCAGTGAATGGGGGCCCGTGGAGACCCAGTACTTC. Its translation: CASSEWGPVETQYF. J is TRBJ2-5 and V is TRBV25-1; maybe TRBD1 (6 bases). The germline V and J ends were trimmed by 1 base and 5 bases, with 11 bases remaining between them. The CDR3 covers 14 residues. Per germline, CDR1 MGHDK and CDR2 SYGVNS.

V usage is TRBV7-9 and J usage is TRBJ1-5; D remains ambiguous. V shed 4 bases and J shed 7 bases, with 14 bases lying between them. This CDR3 is 14 amino acids long. The germline CDR1 and CDR2 sequences are SEHNR and FQNEAQ (reference sequence). The CDR3 region has the DNA TGTGCCAGCAGCTGGGAGGGTGCGGGGCAGCCCCAGCATTTT. Translation gives CASSWEGAGQPQHF.

This rearrangement joins TRBV2 to TRBJ1-6; D gene uncertain. This CDR3 comprises 15 residues. Trimming removed 2 bases at V and 6 bases at J, with 11 bases between. In germline, CDR1 is SNHLY, CDR2 FYNNEI. The CDR3 region has the DNA TGTGCCAGCAGTGAATTGGACGGCGCTAATTCACCCCTCCACTTT. Its translation: CASSELDGANSPLHF. The full variable domain, with the rest looked up from reference TRBV2 and TRBJ1-6, is EPEVTQTPSHQVTQMGQEVILRCVPISNHLYFYWYRQILGQKVEFLVSFYNNEISEKSEIFDDQFSVERPDGSNFTLKIRSTKLEDSAMYFCASSELDGANSPLHFGNGTRLTVT.

This clone was counted once. This chain links TRBV2 with TRBJ2-1, with D perhaps TRBD1 or TRBD2 (5 bases each). Germline V CDR1 and CDR2: SNHLY, FYNNEI. The CDR3 runs 15 residues. The V end lost 0 bases, the J end lost 7 bases, and 13 bases lay between the germline ends. CDR3 in DNA: TGTGCCAGCAGTGAAGCCCCAGAGGGGTCGAATGAGCAGTTCTTC. Amino acids: CASSEAPEGSNEQFF.

The chain combines TRBV12-5 with TRBJ2-1; D ambiguous. Trimming removed 7 bases from V and 4 bases from J, with 11 bases in between. The CDR3 has 13 amino acids. The germline CDR1 and CDR2 sequences are LGHNT and FRNRAP. CDR3 sequence (DNA): TGTGCTAGTGAGGCAGACCTATACAATGAGCAGTTCTTC. It encodes CASEADLYNEQFF.

The chain combines TRBV4-1 with TRBJ2-7; D gene ambiguous. Per the germline V gene, CDR1 is MGHRA and CDR2 is YSYEKL. V lost 1 base, J lost 3 bases, and 10 bases lay in between. The CDR3 consists of 14 residues. The CDR3 is CASSQAVMGYEQYF. The CDR3, as DNA: TGCGCCAGCAGCCAAGCAGTTATGGGCTACGAGCAGTACTTC.

This clone was seen just once. The rearrangement links TRBV25-1 to TRBJ2-3, with TRBD2 identical over 10 bases. Trimming cost V 2 bases and J 2 bases; bases outside gene matches: 7. There are 17 residues in the CDR3. The germline V gene has CDR1 MGHDK and CDR2 SYGVNS. DNA of the CDR3: TGTGCCAGCAGTGAAGCGACTAGCGGGTTTAACACAGATACGCAGTATTTT. This gives the protein CASSEATSGFNTDTQYF. Using reference TRBV25-1 and TRBJ2-3 for the parts outside the CDR3, the full variable domain is EADIYQTPRYLVIGTGKKITLECSQTMGHDKMYWYQQDPGMELHLIHYSYGVNSTEKGDLSSESTVSRIRTEHFPLTLESARPSHTSQYLCASSEATSGFNTDTQYFGPGTRLTVL.

This sequence joins TRBV11-3 and TRBJ2-3; TRBD1 is a possible D gene (5 bases). The V and J ends lost 4 bases and 2 bases respectively, with 25 bases between them. Looked up from germline, CDR1 is SGHNT and CDR2 is YENEEA. The CDR3 has 19 residues. The CDR3 reads CASSSHGGPDSPNTDTQYF. CDR3 bases: TGTGCCAGCAGCTCTCACGGCGGTCCCGACAGCCCCAACACAGATACGCAGTATTTT.

This clone was counted between two and nine times. The rearrangement joins TRBV27 to TRBJ1-3, with TRBD1 matching 8 bases. The CDR3 has 14 amino acids. V was clipped by 6 bases and J by 4 bases; unmatched bases: 5. Germline loops: CDR1 MNHEY, CDR2 SMNVEV (reference sequence). The CDR3 is CASSRTGRGNTIYF. The CDR3 DNA reads TGTGCCAGCAGCAGGACAGGGAGAGGAAACACCATATATTTT.

As to this clone: This same CDR3 is encoded by further DNA sequences in the sample. This sequence joins TRBV20-1 and TRBJ2-3; D is uncertain. Germline loops: CDR1 DFQATT, CDR2 SNEGSKA (reference sequence). V lost 6 bases and J lost 1, with 5 bases in between. The CDR3 covers 11 residues. The CDR3 reads CSARRTDTQYF. As DNA, the CDR3 is TGCAGTGCCCGCCGCACAGATACGCAGTATTTT.

This clone was detected only once. The V and J genes are TRBV23-1 and TRBJ2-7, with D perhaps TRBD2 (5 bases). TRBV23-1 is an open reading frame whose function is uncertain. The CDR3 covers 16 residues. V shed 4 bases and J shed 4 bases, with 20 bases lying between them. The CDR3 DNA follows: TGCGCCAGCAGTCCCGCGAGTAGGCTAGCTCAGTACGAGCAGTACTTC. Its protein product is CASSPASRLAQYEQYF.

The chain joins TRBV7-2 to TRBJ2-1, with 12 bases identical to TRBD2. Germline V CDR1 and CDR2: SGHTA, FQGNSA. With 5 bases clipped from V and 4 bases from J, the junction kept 3 bases outside the gene matches. The CDR3 has 15 amino acids. The chain's CDR3 is CASSAGLAGYNEQFF. CDR3 sequence (DNA): TGTGCCAGCAGCGCGGGACTAGCGGGTTACAATGAGCAGTTCTTC.

The rearrangement links TRBV6-1 to TRBJ1-2, with D perhaps matching TRBD1 (6 bases). CDR3 length equals 14 residues. Germline-derived CDR1 and CDR2 are MNHNS and SASEGT. Trimming shortened V by 7 bases and J by 5 bases, and 17 bases separated the two germline ends. CDR3 nucleotide sequence: TGTGCCAGCACCCCCAGGGGTTTATTGTATGGCTACACCTTC. Its protein is CASTPRGLLYGYTF.

The chain carries TRBV4-1 and TRBJ2-5; D is undetermined. This CDR3 region has 14 residues. CDR1 is MGHRA, CDR2 YSYEKL, per germline. Trimming removed 0 bases from V and 2 bases from J, with 7 bases in between. The CDR3 loop is CASSQESQQETQYF. The CDR3 coding sequence is TGCGCCAGCAGCCAAGAGAGCCAACAAGAGACCCAGTACTTC.

This chain connects TRBV29-1 to TRBJ2-7; 8 nucleotides match TRBD1. Germline V lookup: CDR1 SQVTM, CDR2 ANQGSEA. V shed 7 bases and J 3 bases; nucleotides not matched to a gene: 11. The CDR3 sequence is 14 residues long. DNA for the CDR3: TGCAGCGGAAAATTCGGGACAGGTGACTACGAGCAGTACTTC. Translated: CSGKFGTGDYEQYF.

V gene TRBV5-1 combines with J gene TRBJ2-3; D is uncertain. The CDR3 spans 16 residues. Germline CDR1 is SGHRS and CDR2 is YFSETQ. Between the trimmed V and J ends, which lost 1 base and 2 bases, there was a span of 14 bases. The CDR3 region has the DNA TGCGCCAGCAGCTTGTTTGCGGAAGATATCACAGATACGCAGTATTTT. It encodes CASSLFAEDITDTQYF.

V and J are TRBV7-2 and TRBJ1-1; D is unclear. The germline V and J ends were trimmed by 0 bases and 5 bases, with 7 bases remaining between them. The CDR3 is 13 residues long. The germline CDR1 and CDR2 sequences are SGHTA and FQGNSA. The CDR3 DNA follows: TGTGCCAGCAGCTTAGCTCCCAGGACTGAAGCTTTCTTT. Protein product: CASSLAPRTEAFF.

The V call is TRBV9, the J call TRBJ1-6; D may be TRBD1 (5 bases). The CDR3 is made up of 13 amino acids. V was clipped by 4 bases and J by 13 bases, with 15 bases between them. Germline V CDR1 and CDR2: SGDLS, YYNGEE. The CDR3 bases are TGTGCCAGCAGCCTAGCCTCAAGGGGTCCCCTCCACTTT. This translates into CASSLASRGPLHF.

Concerning this clone itself: Distinct nucleotide sequences in the sample also encode this CDR3. The gene calls are TRBV7-9 and TRBJ2-7, with D perhaps TRBD1 or TRBD2 (6 bases each). The ends were cut back, 3 bases at V and 5 bases at J, with 14 bases in the middle. This CDR3 has 14 amino acids. Germline CDR1 SEHNR, CDR2 FQNEAQ (reference sequence). The CDR3 bases are TGTGCCAGCAGCTTGGGGGGCAACCGAGACGAGCAGTACTTC. It codes for CASSLGGNRDEQYF.

The J gene is TRBJ2-7, the V gene TRBV27, with no clear D. The CDR3 is 16 amino acids. Germline V gives CDR1 MNHEY, CDR2 SMNVEV (reference sequence). V was clipped by 1 base and J by 0 bases, with 13 bases between them. The CDR3 loop is CASSLYSTNPSYEQYF. DNA of the CDR3: TGTGCCAGCAGTTTATACTCGACCAACCCCTCCTACGAGCAGTACTTC.

The J gene is TRBJ1-2, the V gene TRBV6-1, with D perhaps TRBD1 (5 bases). The V and J ends lost 2 bases and 2 bases respectively, with 12 bases between them. This CDR3 is 15 amino acids long. Germline CDR1 MNHNS, CDR2 SASEGT. The CDR3 protein is CASSEFGQGNYGYTF. The DNA for the CDR3 is TGTGCCAGCAGTGAATTCGGGCAGGGCAACTATGGCTACACCTTC.

This clone was picked up a small number of times. Other nucleotide sequences in the sample specify the same CDR3. The rearrangement uses TRBV7-9 and TRBJ1-2; D not certain. The CDR3 consists of 13 residues. Germline V gives CDR1 SEHNR, CDR2 FQNEAQ (reference sequence). V was cut by 1 base and J by 2 bases, with 5 bases left in between. The CDR3 here is CASSLGQNYGYTF. The CDR3 DNA reads TGTGCCAGCAGCTTAGGGCAGAACTATGGCTACACCTTC.

The chain joins TRBV10-1 to TRBJ2-2, with D possibly TRBD1 on 6 matching bases. Germline V gives CDR1 WNHNN, CDR2 SYGVQD (reference sequence). The CDR3 totals 13 residues. The CDR3 sequence is CASGDWDTGELFF. In nucleotides, the CDR3 is TGCGCATCAGGGGATTGGGACACCGGGGAGCTGTTTTTT.

This chain uses TRBV5-5 with TRBJ1-1; D remains unclear. This CDR3 comprises 14 residues. Germline loops: CDR1 SGHKS, CDR2 YYEKEE (reference sequence). V was cut by 1 base and J by 4 bases, with 11 bases left in between. Here the CDR3 reads CASSLRGPGTEAFF. The CDR3 DNA sequence: TGTGCCAGCAGCTTGCGAGGGCCGGGCACTGAAGCTTTCTTT.